This TCR beta chain was sequenced for a study of tumor and adjacent non-tumor tissue in lung cancer. The library came from three nested PCR rounds adapted from ARM-PCR protocols. TCRdb ran MiXCR on the multiplex PCR reads and lists one entry per CDR3 protein. The sample carries 90,000 or so distinct CDR3 sequences, around 57% recorded once. This CDR3 has 10 residues. Germline-derived CDR1 and CDR2 are SNHLY and FYNNEI. Trimming removed 3 bases from V and 13 bases from J, with 7 bases in between. No cell sorting was done before RNA was extracted from the tissue. The genes are TRBV2 and TRBJ2-1; D is possibly TRBD2 (6 bases). The sequencing input was lung tumor tissue. The origin of this receptor is a man between 65 and 79 years old with non-small cell lung cancer. The CDR3 bases are TGTGCCAGCAGTGATGGACTACAGTTCTTC. Its protein is CASSDGLQFF.